This T cell receptor beta chain was obtained from a study of a mutant IDH1 vaccine in newly diagnosed glioma. The overall study: Receipt of radiotherapy, temozolomide, or both preceded the study, and most received both.

The method was immunoSEQ multiplex PCR; TCRdb's version includes in-frame clones alone and lacks a portion of them. The sample yields around 64,000 clones, about 83% seen once. Trimming stripped 1 base from V and 4 bases from J, with 13 bases between. This CDR3 contains 15 residues. CDR1 and CDR2 (germline): LNHDA, SQIVND (reference sequence). Stated time point: baseline, week 1 (first vaccination visit). Indicated treatment: pre-vaccination baseline after standard-of-care therapy. The receptor's source is a woman aged 18 to 35 with glioma. Some clones in this sample may be carry-over from other donors' samples. The sample was peripheral blood mononuclear cells (PBMCs), taken from a glioma patient treated with radiotherapy, temozolomide or both. The chain is built from TRBV19 and TRBJ1-1; D gene ambiguous. The CDR3 loop reads CASSIGSRASTEAFF. CDR3 nucleotides: TGTGCCAGTAGTATAGGTAGCCGGGCCTCCACTGAAGCTTTCTTT.